Below are 11 T cell receptor beta chains sequenced from a single sample in a study of cytotoxic CD8 clonotypes in ibrutinib-treated CLL. Clones were read by immunoSEQ multiplex PCR, and TCRdb kept only the in-frame ones, dropping some. The sample has about 45,000 clones; 69% are singletons. The specimen comprised PBMCs, sampled after 12 months of ibrutinib treatment. The receptors were gathered from a human donor with chronic lymphocytic leukemia.

The rearrangement joins TRBV4-1 to TRBJ1-6; maybe TRBD1 (5 bases). CDR1 MGHRA and CDR2 YSYEKL come from the germline V gene. Trimming pared 6 bases from V and 0 bases from J, leaving 12 bases between. The CDR3 has 16 residues. Here the CDR3 reads CASSPTRDSYNSPLHF. CDR3 bases: TGCGCCAGCAGTCCAACCAGGGACTCCTATAATTCACCCCTCCACTTT.

The CDR3 sequence is CASTRKDTGELFF. DNA of the CDR3: TGTGCCAGCACCCGGAAGGACACCGGGGAGCTGTTTTTT. The V and J genes are TRBV28 and TRBJ2-2; D not resolved. The CDR3 consists of 13 residues. The V end lost 7 bases, the J end lost 3 bases, and 9 bases lay between the germline ends. The germline gives CDR1 MDHEN, CDR2 SYDVKM.

This rearrangement joins TRBV18 to TRBJ2-4, with 7 bases aligning to TRBD1. The CDR3 length is 15 residues. The J segment lost 7 bases and the V segment lost 6 bases, leaving 12 bases of the junction unmatched. CDR1 KGHSH and CDR2 LQKENI come from the germline V gene. The CDR3: CASSSQGVVSNIQYF. The CDR3 DNA reads TGTGCCAGCTCTTCCCAGGGGGTGGTTTCGAACATTCAGTACTTC.

The chain joins TRBV15 to TRBJ1-1; D is unresolved. V was pared by 0 bases and J by 5 bases, with 13 bases between. CDR1 is LNHNV and CDR2 is YYDKDF in the germline V gene (reference sequence). The CDR3 spans 15 residues. For the CDR3, the DNA is TGTGCCACCAGCAGAGATCAAGGGTTGGGGACTGAAGCTTTCTTT. Translating it yields CATSRDQGLGTEAFF.

This clone turned up a few times. CDR3 DNA: TGTGCCAGCAGTTACCCAGGTCAGCCCCAGCATTTT. Its protein is CASSYPGQPQHF. The chain combines TRBV6-6 with TRBJ1-5, with D hard to call. Trimming pared 2 bases from V and 6 bases from J, leaving 5 bases between. CDR1 is MNHNY and CDR2 is SVGAGI in the germline V gene (reference sequence). This CDR3 has 12 residues.

This clone showed up just a few times. J is TRBJ2-2 and V is TRBV5-1; no definite D call. The CDR3 length is 13 residues. From germline, CDR1 is SGHRS and CDR2 YFSETQ. Trimming took off 2 bases at V and 7 bases at J, with 9 bases between the two ends. The chain's CDR3 is CASSFDGVGELFF. The DNA for the CDR3 is TGCGCCAGCAGCTTTGATGGGGTCGGGGAGCTGTTTTTT.

The chain couples TRBV5-1 to TRBJ1-1; no definite D call. This CDR3 has 12 residues. Germline V lookup: CDR1 SGHRS, CDR2 YFSETQ. Trimming took off 4 bases at V and 11 bases at J, with 15 bases between the two ends. CDR3 nucleotide sequence: TGCGCCAGCAGCGGGAGGGCGGAAGCGGCTTTCTTT. Amino acids: CASSGRAEAAFF.

Concerning this clone itself: Germline and junction disagree at one end, which may indicate a read error. The chain carries TRBV4-1 and TRBJ1-1; TRBD1 aligns across 9 bases. CDR1 is MGHRA, CDR2 YSYEKL, per germline. The CDR3 is 12 amino acids. The CDR3 loop reads CASSQVGQQGAF. In nucleotides, the CDR3 is TGCGCCAGCAGCCAAGTCGGACAACAGGGGGCCTTT.

The rearrangement joins TRBV4-2 to TRBJ1-2; the D is unclear. The CDR3 consists of 13 residues. The germline gives CDR1 LGHNA, CDR2 YNFKEQ. V lost 3 bases to trimming and J lost 1 base, with 6 bases between them. The CDR3 region has the DNA TGTGCCAGCAGCCAGCTACATAACTATGGCTACACCTTC. It codes for CASSQLHNYGYTF.

The chain combines TRBV7-2 with TRBJ2-3; D ambiguous. This CDR3 contains 15 residues. Germline loops: CDR1 SGHTA, CDR2 FQGNSA. V was pared by 2 bases and J by 0 bases, with 9 bases between. The CDR3 region is CASSLRWLSTDTQYF. The CDR3 DNA reads as TGTGCCAGCAGCTTACGGTGGCTTAGCACAGATACGCAGTATTTT.

This clone was counted at least ten times. The chain couples TRBV4-1 to TRBJ2-7; 7 positions match TRBD2. CDR3 length equals 17 residues. V was pared by 0 bases and J by 3 bases, with 11 bases of the junction left unmatched. CDR1 and CDR2 (germline): MGHRA, YSYEKL. CDR3 protein: CASSQDPHAGVDYEQYF. CDR3 in DNA: TGCGCCAGCAGCCAAGATCCCCACGCGGGGGTGGACTACGAGCAGTACTTC.